The entry that follows covers one TCR beta chain sequence. Its antigen is currently unknown. The donors were members of the roughly 130-subject validation cohort (separate from the roughly 700-subject first cohort). The sample belongs to a study of cytomegalovirus exposure and HLA in healthy donors. Study-level points and caveats: Subsequent analysis of the roughly 120 validation repertoires found a tendency for first-cohort TCR clusters to co-occur.

Repertoires were generated with immunoSEQ multiplex PCR, while TCRdb's copy carries only in-frame clones and drops some. Among some 250,000 clones, around 87% were seen once, and the ten largest hold roughly 0.38%. Germline V gene lookup returns CDR1 MNHNS and CDR2 SASEGT. Trimming shortened V by 4 bases and J by 3 bases, and 9 bases separated the two germline ends. The CDR3 is 13 residues long. The chain has TRBV6-1 and TRBJ1-1; the D gene is possibly TRBD1 (6 bases). The sequenced sample consisted of PBMCs. The TCR sequence derives from a woman aged 18-29 years in good health and CMV-seronegative. The CDR3 loop is CASSVQGDTEAFF. The CDR3, as DNA: TGTGCCAGCAGTGTACAGGGAGACACTGAAGCTTTCTTT.